This is a list of T cell receptor beta chains from one sample in a study of radiotherapy plus CTLA-4 blockade in lung cancer. Using immunoSEQ multiplex PCR, the repertoire was profiled, and TCRdb retains in-frame clones only, with some absent. The data show about 120,000 clones, 85% to 90% seen once. The input for sequencing was peripheral blood, taken from a patient treated with radiotherapy plus ipilimumab. These TCRs come from a human donor with non-small cell lung cancer that progressed on radiotherapy plus ipilimumab. CDR3s include the opening cysteine and the closing phenylalanine or tryptophan. Each record gives: CDR3 length, V gene, clone size, J gene, D gene, CDR3 protein, CDR3 DNA. D genes are given only for firm matches. Size tells how often a clone was seen (once, few, many) or the class of an expanded clone, and some rows leave it out.

CDR3 length: 14
V gene: TRBV6-6
clone size: once
J gene: TRBJ2-5
D gene: TRBD2
CDR3 protein: CASTLAGDQETQYF
CDR3 DNA: TGTGCCAGCACGCTAGCGGGAGACCAAGAGACCCAGTACTTC

CDR3 length: 13
V gene: TRBV15
clone size: once
J gene: TRBJ1-5
D gene: -
CDR3 protein: CATSPSVDQPQHF
CDR3 DNA: TGTGCCACCAGCCCGTCAGTGGATCAGCCCCAGCATTTT

CDR3 length: 13
V gene: TRBV5-8
clone size: -
J gene: TRBJ1-5
D gene: -
CDR3 protein: CASSWYGNQPQHF
CDR3 DNA: TGTGCCAGCAGCTGGTATGGCAATCAGCCCCAGCATTTT

CDR3 length: 14
V gene: TRBV2
clone size: once
J gene: TRBJ2-4
D gene: TRBD1
CDR3 protein: CASSVTLTGGIQYF
CDR3 DNA: TGTGCCAGCAGCGTGACCCTAACAGGGGGGATTCAGTACTTC

CDR3 length: 14
V gene: TRBV19
clone size: -
J gene: TRBJ1-5
D gene: -
CDR3 protein: CASSKGGALRAQHF
CDR3 DNA: TGTGCCAGTAGTAAGGGGGGGGCCCTCAGGGCCCAGCATTTT

CDR3 length: 13
V gene: TRBV2
clone size: -
J gene: TRBJ2-3
D gene: -
CDR3 protein: CASSGGLADTQYF
CDR3 DNA: TGTGCCAGCAGTGGTGGACTGGCAGATACGCAGTATTTT

CDR3 length: 14
V gene: TRBV7-9
clone size: -
J gene: TRBJ2-2
D gene: -
CDR3 protein: CASSPPGLAGELFF
CDR3 DNA: TGTGCCAGCAGCCCCCCCGGGCTAGCCGGGGAGCTGTTTTTT

CDR3 length: 14
V gene: TRBV30
clone size: -
J gene: TRBJ1-5
D gene: -
CDR3 protein: CAWIGQGRNQPQHF
CDR3 DNA: TGTGCCTGGATCGGGCAGGGTCGGAATCAGCCCCAGCATTTT

CDR3 length: 15
V gene: TRBV5-1
clone size: -
J gene: TRBJ2-1
D gene: TRBD2
CDR3 protein: CASSLVVAGGNEQFF
CDR3 DNA: TGCGCCAGCAGCTTGGTGGTAGCGGGAGGCAATGAGCAGTTCTTC

CDR3 length: 12
V gene: TRBV7-9
clone size: -
J gene: TRBJ1-2
D gene: TRBD1
CDR3 protein: CASKTGGIGYTF
CDR3 DNA: TGTGCCAGCAAGACAGGGGGCATTGGCTACACCTTC

CDR3 length: 18
V gene: TRBV5-1
clone size: -
J gene: TRBJ2-3
D gene: -
CDR3 protein: CASSPGTLGGGGTDTQYF
CDR3 DNA: TGCGCCAGCAGCCCGGGAACACTGGGGGGTGGAGGCACAGATACGCAGTATTTT

CDR3 length: 13
V gene: TRBV6-1
clone size: -
J gene: TRBJ2-5
D gene: -
CDR3 protein: CASLGEGGETQYF
CDR3 DNA: TGTGCCAGCCTTGGAGAGGGAGGAGAGACCCAGTACTTC

CDR3 length: 13
V gene: TRBV19
clone size: -
J gene: TRBJ2-5
D gene: -
CDR3 protein: CASSMDSQETQYF
CDR3 DNA: TGTGCCAGTAGTATGGACTCCCAAGAGACCCAGTACTTC

CDR3 length: 16
V gene: TRBV5-1
clone size: -
J gene: TRBJ2-2
D gene: -
CDR3 protein: CASSLSSGLDTGELFF
CDR3 DNA: TGCGCCAGCAGCTTGAGTTCCGGGCTAGACACCGGGGAGCTGTTTTTT

CDR3 length: 15
V gene: TRBV4-1
clone size: -
J gene: TRBJ2-7
D gene: TRBD1
CDR3 protein: CASSKSPTQGSEQYF
CDR3 DNA: TGCGCCAGCAGCAAATCCCCGACACAGGGGAGCGAGCAGTACTTC

CDR3 length: 15
V gene: TRBV7-9
clone size: once
J gene: TRBJ2-1
D gene: TRBD2
CDR3 protein: CASSRLAGEFDEQFF
CDR3 DNA: TGTGCCAGCAGCCGACTAGCGGGAGAGTTCGATGAGCAGTTCTTC

CDR3 length: 15
V gene: TRBV11-2
clone size: once
J gene: TRBJ1-2
D gene: -
CDR3 protein: CASSLVGSGRGGYTF
CDR3 DNA: TGTGCCAGCAGCTTAGTAGGGTCCGGCAGGGGAGGCTACACCTTC

CDR3 length: 14
V gene: TRBV29-1
clone size: -
J gene: TRBJ2-1
D gene: TRBD2
CDR3 protein: CSAGWIAGTNEQFF
CDR3 DNA: TGCAGCGCTGGTTGGATAGCGGGAACTAATGAGCAGTTCTTC

CDR3 length: 16
V gene: TRBV18
clone size: -
J gene: TRBJ1-2
D gene: -
CDR3 protein: CASSSIRLEVPYGYTF
CDR3 DNA: TGTGCCAGCTCAAGCATACGCCTCGAGGTCCCCTATGGCTACACCTTC

CDR3 length: 14
V gene: TRBV5-1
clone size: -
J gene: TRBJ1-2
D gene: -
CDR3 protein: CASSPGGGRGGYTF
CDR3 DNA: TGCGCCAGCAGCCCCGGGGGGGGGCGTGGTGGCTACACCTTC

CDR3 length: 13
V gene: TRBV7-2
clone size: -
J gene: TRBJ1-2
D gene: -
CDR3 protein: CASSLKLVYGYTF
CDR3 DNA: TGTGCCAGCAGCTTAAAGCTAGTCTATGGCTACACCTTC

CDR3 length: 12
V gene: TRBV7-9
clone size: -
J gene: TRBJ2-3
D gene: TRBD1
CDR3 protein: CASSSGTGTQYF
CDR3 DNA: TGTGCCAGCAGCTCCGGGACAGGGACGCAGTATTTT

CDR3 length: 15
V gene: TRBV7-2
clone size: -
J gene: TRBJ2-7
D gene: TRBD2
CDR3 protein: CASSPPSGTSYEQYF
CDR3 DNA: TGTGCCAGCAGCCCACCTAGCGGGACGTCCTACGAGCAGTACTTC

CDR3 length: 16
V gene: TRBV27
clone size: -
J gene: TRBJ2-1
D gene: TRBD2
CDR3 protein: CASSLSKGGRRYEQFF
CDR3 DNA: TGTGCCAGCAGTTTATCGAAGGGCGGGAGACGCTATGAGCAGTTCTTC

CDR3 length: 15
V gene: TRBV7-2
clone size: -
J gene: TRBJ2-7
D gene: -
CDR3 protein: CASSPIWQGDYEQYF
CDR3 DNA: TGTGCCAGCAGCCCGATTTGGCAGGGTGACTACGAGCAGTACTTC

CDR3 length: 14
V gene: TRBV5-1
clone size: -
J gene: TRBJ2-1
D gene: -
CDR3 protein: CASSLGAGRDEQFF
CDR3 DNA: TGCGCCAGCAGCCTGGGGGCAGGGCGGGATGAGCAGTTCTTC

CDR3 length: 15
V gene: TRBV4-1
clone size: -
J gene: TRBJ1-1
D gene: -
CDR3 protein: CASSPVASGETEAFF
CDR3 DNA: TGCGCCAGCAGCCCCGTGGCCTCCGGCGAAACTGAAGCTTTCTTT

CDR3 length: 16
V gene: TRBV27
clone size: -
J gene: TRBJ2-3
D gene: -
CDR3 protein: CASSSLIAASTDTQYF
CDR3 DNA: TGTGCCAGCAGTTCACTAATAGCGGCTAGCACAGATACGCAGTATTTT

CDR3 length: 15
V gene: TRBV2
clone size: -
J gene: TRBJ1-3
D gene: -
CDR3 protein: CASRKPGWQGNTIYF
CDR3 DNA: TGTGCCAGCAGAAAACCTGGGTGGCAAGGAAACACCATATATTTT

CDR3 length: 13
V gene: TRBV9
clone size: -
J gene: TRBJ2-3
D gene: -
CDR3 protein: CASSGRGTDTQYF
CDR3 DNA: TGTGCCAGCAGCGGGCGTGGCACAGATACGCAGTATTTT

CDR3 length: 14
V gene: TRBV7-9
clone size: once
J gene: TRBJ2-1
D gene: TRBD1
CDR3 protein: CASSSGQGYNEQFF
CDR3 DNA: TGTGCCAGCAGCTCCGGACAGGGTTACAATGAGCAGTTCTTC

CDR3 length: 18
V gene: TRBV5-1
clone size: -
J gene: TRBJ2-7
D gene: TRBD1
CDR3 protein: CASSFLGSVGQGVGEQYF
CDR3 DNA: TGCGCCAGCAGCTTCTTGGGTTCCGTGGGACAGGGGGTCGGTGAGCAGTACTTC

CDR3 length: 14
V gene: TRBV7-2
clone size: -
J gene: TRBJ2-1
D gene: TRBD1
CDR3 protein: CASSLGTGGYEQFF
CDR3 DNA: TGTGCCAGCAGCTTAGGGACAGGGGGTTATGAGCAGTTCTTC

CDR3 length: 13
V gene: TRBV5-1
clone size: -
J gene: TRBJ2-5
D gene: TRBD2
CDR3 protein: CASSLSGRETQYF
CDR3 DNA: TGCGCCAGCAGCTTGTCCGGGAGGGAGACCCAGTACTTC

CDR3 length: 17
V gene: TRBV2
clone size: -
J gene: TRBJ2-6
D gene: TRBD2
CDR3 protein: CASSGPAGGSGANVLTF
CDR3 DNA: TGTGCCAGCAGTGGTCCAGCGGGAGGATCCGGGGCCAACGTCCTGACTTTC

CDR3 length: 16
V gene: TRBV19
clone size: -
J gene: TRBJ1-2
D gene: -
CDR3 protein: CASSIGVGSANYGYTF
CDR3 DNA: TGTGCCAGTAGTATAGGAGTGGGGTCAGCTAACTATGGCTACACCTTC

CDR3 length: 16
V gene: TRBV7-3
clone size: -
J gene: TRBJ2-3
D gene: -
CDR3 protein: CASSLLAQRYQDTQYF
CDR3 DNA: TGTGCCAGCAGCTTACTAGCGCAGAGATATCAAGATACGCAGTATTTT

CDR3 length: 12
V gene: TRBV19
clone size: few
J gene: TRBJ1-2
D gene: -
CDR3 protein: CASMTQGDGYTF
CDR3 DNA: TGTGCCAGCATGACGCAGGGAGATGGCTACACCTTC

CDR3 length: 14
V gene: TRBV2
clone size: -
J gene: TRBJ2-1
D gene: TRBD2
CDR3 protein: CASRRLSGPSEQFF
CDR3 DNA: TGTGCCAGCAGGCGCCTTAGCGGGCCCTCGGAGCAGTTCTTC

CDR3 length: 15
V gene: TRBV29-1
clone size: -
J gene: TRBJ2-2
D gene: -
CDR3 protein: CSVWQGKLDTGELFF
CDR3 DNA: TGCAGCGTTTGGCAGGGCAAATTGGACACCGGGGAGCTGTTTTTT

CDR3 length: 15
V gene: TRBV28
clone size: -
J gene: TRBJ2-5
D gene: -
CDR3 protein: CASSLGRQPLETQYF
CDR3 DNA: TGTGCCAGCAGTTTGGGGAGACAGCCTTTGGAGACCCAGTACTTC

CDR3 length: 14
V gene: TRBV5-4
clone size: -
J gene: TRBJ2-5
D gene: -
CDR3 protein: CASSLSVLQETQYF
CDR3 DNA: TGTGCCAGCAGCTTGTCCGTACTCCAAGAGACCCAGTACTTC

CDR3 length: 15
V gene: TRBV7-9
clone size: -
J gene: TRBJ2-2
D gene: -
CDR3 protein: CASSFGQLLTGELFF
CDR3 DNA: TGTGCCAGCAGCTTTGGACAGCTTCTCACCGGGGAGCTGTTTTTT

CDR3 length: 14
V gene: TRBV2
clone size: -
J gene: TRBJ1-1
D gene: -
CDR3 protein: CASRGGRTNTEAFF
CDR3 DNA: TGTGCCAGCAGGGGGGGGAGGACGAACACTGAAGCTTTCTTT

CDR3 length: 17
V gene: TRBV5-4
clone size: -
J gene: TRBJ2-3
D gene: TRBD2
CDR3 protein: CASSKGGLAGVKDTQYF
CDR3 DNA: TGTGCCAGCAGCAAGGGAGGGCTAGCGGGAGTTAAAGATACGCAGTATTTT

CDR3 length: 14
V gene: TRBV4-1
clone size: -
J gene: TRBJ1-2
D gene: -
CDR3 protein: CASSQRQSNYGYTF
CDR3 DNA: TGCGCCAGCAGCCAGAGGCAGAGTAACTATGGCTACACCTTC

CDR3 length: 12
V gene: TRBV6-1
clone size: -
J gene: TRBJ2-1
D gene: TRBD2
CDR3 protein: CASRREAGEQFF
CDR3 DNA: TGTGCCAGCAGGCGGGAGGCGGGGGAGCAGTTCTTC

CDR3 length: 13
V gene: TRBV7-6
clone size: -
J gene: TRBJ1-1
D gene: -
CDR3 protein: CASSLVGDTEAFF
CDR3 DNA: TGTGCCAGCAGCTTAGTAGGGGATACTGAAGCTTTCTTT

CDR3 length: 13
V gene: TRBV14
clone size: -
J gene: TRBJ1-1
D gene: -
CDR3 protein: CASSQDWAAEAFF
CDR3 DNA: TGTGCCAGCAGCCAAGATTGGGCTGCTGAAGCTTTCTTT

CDR3 length: 16
V gene: TRBV5-4
clone size: -
J gene: TRBJ1-2
D gene: -
CDR3 protein: CASSPAGRGRYYGYTF
CDR3 DNA: TGTGCCAGCAGCCCGGCGGGCAGGGGCAGGTACTATGGCTACACCTTC

CDR3 length: 12
V gene: TRBV29-1
clone size: -
J gene: TRBJ2-5
D gene: -
CDR3 protein: CSSADAQETQYF
CDR3 DNA: TGCAGCTCCGCCGACGCCCAGGAGACCCAGTACTTC

CDR3 length: 15
V gene: TRBV7-6
clone size: -
J gene: TRBJ2-2
D gene: -
CDR3 protein: CASSLSTGFTGELFF
CDR3 DNA: TGTGCCAGCAGCTTATCCACGGGCTTCACCGGGGAGCTGTTTTTT